The next 28 T cell receptor beta chains were all read from a single sample in a study of cytomegalovirus exposure and HLA in healthy donors. Researchers ran the PCR with 60 Vbeta and 13 Jbeta primers. Sequencing was performed with immunoSEQ multiplex PCR; in TCRdb, only in-frame clones are kept and a portion is missing. The table includes 180,000 or so clones, 8.5% to 10% detected once. Sequencing was done on a sample of PBMCs. The receptors were gathered from a woman aged 25 to 39 in good health and CMV-seropositive.

Notes on this clone: This sample also contains other DNA sequences that code for the same CDR3. The chain links TRBV2 to TRBJ1-3; D not resolved. This CDR3 has 12 amino acids. Trimming removed 5 bases at V and 4 bases at J, with 6 bases between. Looked up from germline, CDR1 is SNHLY and CDR2 is FYNNEI. DNA for the CDR3: TGTGCCAGCAGTATACAGGGAAACACCATATATTTT. Its protein is CASSIQGNTIYF.

This clone came up a few times. The chain recombines TRBV10-2 with TRBJ2-1, with 9 bases lining up with TRBD2. V trimming: 6 bases; J trimming: 7 bases; junction bases outside the gene matches: 4. Per the germline V gene, CDR1 is WSHSY and CDR2 is SAAADI. The CDR3 is made up of 13 amino acids. The CDR3 DNA follows: TGCGCCAGCAGGGGAGCGGGGGGAAATGAGCAGTTCTTC. It specifies CASRGAGGNEQFF.

This clone was picked up a small number of times. V usage is TRBV5-1 and J usage is TRBJ2-3; 13 nucleotides align to TRBD2. This CDR3 comprises 15 residues. Trimming removed 0 bases from V and 6 bases from J; junction bases left unmatched: 1. The V gene's germline CDR1 is SGHRS and CDR2 YFSETQ. CDR3 protein: CASSLELAGGDTQYF. The CDR3 nucleotides read TGCGCCAGCAGCTTGGAACTAGCGGGAGGGGATACGCAGTATTTT.

The V call is TRBV15, the J call TRBJ2-7; the D is unclear. The CDR3 has 13 residues. In germline, CDR1 is LNHNV, CDR2 YYDKDF (reference sequence). The V end was cut by 0 bases, the J end by 0 bases, with 3 bases between. Here the CDR3 reads CATSRDSSYEQYF. Here the CDR3 DNA reads TGTGCCACCAGCAGAGACAGCTCCTACGAGCAGTACTTC.

This chain's CDR3 is CASSEDGQPNQPQHF. Here the CDR3 DNA reads TGCGCCAGCAGTGAAGATGGGCAGCCAAATCAGCCCCAGCATTTT. The V call is TRBV10-2, the J call TRBJ1-5; no definite D call. This CDR3 comprises 15 residues. V dropped 3 bases and J dropped 4 bases, with 13 bases sitting between them. Germline-derived CDR1 and CDR2 are WSHSY and SAAADI.

The J gene is TRBJ2-7, the V gene TRBV5-4; TRBD2 aligns across 10 bases. With 0 bases clipped from V and 6 bases from J, the junction kept 6 bases outside the gene matches. Germline V gives CDR1 SGHNT, CDR2 YYREEE (reference sequence). This CDR3 region has 15 residues. DNA of the CDR3: TGTGCCAGCAGCTTGGAGCCAGCGGGAGGGGTCGAGCAGTACTTC. Protein product: CASSLEPAGGVEQYF.

The rearrangement uses TRBV12-2 and TRBJ2-1; the tabulated D call, TRBD2, remains unverified against the DNA. TRBV12-2 is a pseudogene. The CDR3 totals 12 residues. CDR3: CASRLDAGKQFF. The CDR3 nucleotides read TGTGCAAGTCGCTTAGATGCGGGAAAGCAGTTCTTC.

There are a few counts of this clone. The chain recombines TRBV19 with TRBJ2-1, with D unresolved. Germline lookup yields CDR1 LNHDA and CDR2 SQIVND (reference sequence). This CDR3 spans 15 amino acids. Trimming cost V 6 bases and J 0 bases, with 12 bases left between them. CDR3 protein: CASSFSVSSYNEQFF. The CDR3 DNA reads as TGTGCCAGTAGCTTCTCTGTGAGCTCCTACAATGAGCAGTTCTTC.

This clone occurred a few times. J is TRBJ2-4 and V is TRBV10-3, with no clear D. V lost 8 bases and J lost 6, with 14 bases in between. Germline CDR1 reads ENHRY; CDR2 reads SYGVKD. There are 13 residues in the CDR3. The CDR3 loop reads CAIGLSTGNIQYF. The DNA of the CDR3 is TGTGCCATCGGTCTCTCGACTGGAAACATTCAGTACTTC.

V is TRBV14 and J is TRBJ2-2; 7 bases are shared with TRBD2. Per germline, CDR1 SGHDN and CDR2 FVKESK. The CDR3 extends over 18 amino acids. With V trimmed by 3 bases and J by 3 bases, 13 bases remained unmatched. This chain's CDR3 is CASSQLSFGSGYTGELFF. The CDR3, as DNA: TGTGCCAGCAGCCAGCTTTCGTTTGGTAGCGGGTACACCGGGGAGCTGTTTTTT.

This clone was found a few times. The rearrangement links TRBV7-2 to TRBJ2-7, with 9 bases identical to TRBD2. From germline, CDR1 is SGHTA and CDR2 FQGNSA. Trimming cost V 3 bases and J 0 bases; bases outside gene matches: 3. The CDR3 loop spans 15 amino acids. CDR3 DNA: TGTGCCAGCAGCTTTAGCGGGAGCAGCTCCTACGAGCAGTACTTC. It specifies CASSFSGSSSYEQYF.

This chain uses TRBV27 with TRBJ2-7, with a weak D call TRBD2 (7 bases). CDR3 length equals 15 residues. From germline, CDR1 is MNHEY and CDR2 SMNVEV (reference sequence). Deletions cut 4 bases from V and 4 bases from J, with 17 bases between. The CDR3 spells CASSSLRGGGYEQYF. DNA of the CDR3: TGTGCCAGCAGTTCCCTCAGAGGGGGGGGTTACGAGCAGTACTTC.

The chain employs TRBV2 and TRBJ1-6, with a weak D call TRBD1 (5 bases). Germline V CDR1 and CDR2: SNHLY, FYNNEI. V lost 7 bases, J lost 8 bases, and 15 bases lay in between. This CDR3 spans 14 amino acids. The CDR3 DNA reads TGTGCCAGCACCCGGACAAGAGAGGATTCACCCCTCCACTTT. Its translation: CASTRTREDSPLHF.

The chain uses TRBV5-1 and TRBJ2-1; possibly TRBD2 for D (6 bases). CDR1 and CDR2 from the germline V gene are SGHRS and YFSETQ. Between the trimmed V and J ends, which lost 2 bases and 9 bases, there was a span of 18 bases. The CDR3 loop spans 15 amino acids. The CDR3 DNA follows: TGCGCCAGCAGCTTCACGGGAGAGCACCCCGGTGAGCAGTTCTTC. This encodes CASSFTGEHPGEQFF.

The rearrangement joins TRBV7-8 to TRBJ2-1; 8 bases are shared with TRBD2. The germline CDR1 and CDR2 sequences are SGHVS and FQNEAQ. The CDR3 totals 12 residues. V was pared by 5 bases and J by 8 bases, with 2 bases of the junction left unmatched. This CDR3 is CASSQREHEQFF. CDR3 DNA sequence: TGTGCCAGCAGCCAGCGGGAGCATGAGCAGTTCTTC.

This clone has a handful of counts. V and J are TRBV29-1 and TRBJ2-5, with D perhaps TRBD1 (5 bases). This CDR3 comprises 13 residues. V lost 0 bases to trimming and J lost 5 bases, with 10 bases between them. Germline V gene lookup returns CDR1 SQVTM and CDR2 ANQGSEA. This chain's CDR3 is CSVEDLGLETQYF. The CDR3 DNA reads TGCAGCGTTGAAGATCTGGGGCTTGAGACCCAGTACTTC. Complete variable domain (other parts from reference TRBV29-1 and TRBJ2-5): SAVISQKPSRDICQRGTSLTIQCQVDSQVTMMFWYRQQPGQSLTLIATANQGSEATYESGFVIDKFPISRPNLTFSTLTVSNMSPEDSSIYLCSVEDLGLETQYFGPGTRLLVL.

The genes are TRBV27 and TRBJ1-5; TRBD1 matches 8 bases. Per the germline V gene, CDR1 is MNHEY and CDR2 is SMNVEV (reference sequence). This CDR3 is 20 amino acids long. Trimming took 2 bases from V and 2 from J; bases not matched to a gene: 17. Here the CDR3 DNA reads TGTGCCAGCAGTTTAATTGGGGACCCGACAGGGGTCGAGGGCAATCAGCCCCAGCATTTT. Protein: CASSLIGDPTGVEGNQPQHF.

The chain employs TRBV14 and TRBJ1-4, with D possibly being TRBD1 (6 bases). Germline CDR1 is SGHDN and CDR2 is FVKESK. The CDR3 sequence is 16 residues long. Deletions cut 4 bases from V and 3 bases from J, with 15 bases between. In nucleotides, the CDR3 is TGTGCCAGCAGCCCTATCGGACAGACCGCTAATGAAAAACTGTTTTTT. It translates to CASSPIGQTANEKLFF.

This clone was found a few times. The V gene is TRBV11-1, the J gene TRBJ2-1; 7 bases are a match to TRBD2. The CDR3 extends over 14 amino acids. Unmatched junction bases numbered 4, after V lost 1 base and J lost 7 bases. Germline V lookup: CDR1 SGHAT, CDR2 FQDESV (reference sequence). For the CDR3, the DNA is TGTGCCAGCAGCTTAGGCCTAGCGGCGAATGAGCAGTTCTTC. This codes for CASSLGLAANEQFF. The full variable domain, with the rest looked up from reference TRBV11-1 and TRBJ2-1, is EAEVAQSPRYKITEKSQAVAFWCDPISGHATLYWYRQILGQGPELLVQFQDESVVDDSQLPKDRFSAERLKGVDSTLKIQPAELGDSAMYLCASSLGLAANEQFFGPGTRLTVL.

The chain recombines TRBV14 with TRBJ1-1, with 8 bases lining up with TRBD1. Germline V lookup: CDR1 SGHDN, CDR2 FVKESK. CDR3 size: 16 residues. The V and J ends lost 5 bases and 4 bases, in that order; junction bases with no gene match: 12. Written as DNA, the CDR3 is TGTGCCAGCAGCACCCGACAGGGGAGGTCTATCACTGAAGCTTTCTTT. This gives the protein CASSTRQGRSITEAFF.

The V call is TRBV7-2, the J call TRBJ1-1; the D is unclear. The V gene's germline CDR1 is SGHTA and CDR2 FQGNSA. The ends were cut back, 3 bases at V and 1 base at J, with 9 bases in the middle. The CDR3 consists of 14 residues. This CDR3 reads CASSFGRWNTEAFF. Here the CDR3 DNA reads TGTGCCAGCAGCTTCGGCAGGTGGAACACTGAAGCTTTCTTT.

This chain links TRBV2 with TRBJ2-5, with 11 bases matching TRBD2. This CDR3 is built from 15 residues. The V gene's germline CDR1 is SNHLY and CDR2 FYNNEI. Trimming took 0 bases from V and 5 from J; bases not matched to a gene: 2. The CDR3 is CASSEALAGAETQYF. CDR3 in DNA: TGTGCCAGCAGTGAAGCACTAGCGGGAGCGGAGACCCAGTACTTC.

This clone was picked up a small number of times. The rearrangement uses TRBV15 and TRBJ1-1; D unresolved. Deletions cut 1 base from V and 7 bases from J, with 13 bases between. The CDR3 loop spans 14 amino acids. CDR1 and CDR2 from the germline V gene are LNHNV and YYDKDF (reference sequence). CDR3 DNA sequence: TGTGCCACCAGCAGAGCGACGGGTTTAAGTGAAGCTTTCTTT. Translation gives CATSRATGLSEAFF.

The rearrangement uses TRBV29-1 and TRBJ1-4, with D unclear. Germline loops: CDR1 SQVTM, CDR2 ANQGSEA. This CDR3 has 13 amino acids. V was pared by 6 bases and J by 8 bases, with 16 bases between. The CDR3 here is CSVGAGLGEKLFF. DNA for the CDR3: TGCAGCGTGGGAGCAGGACTAGGGGAAAAACTGTTTTTT.

This clone has a handful of counts. This chain connects TRBV4-1 to TRBJ2-1; TRBD2 matches 7 bases. The CDR3 totals 17 residues. Germline V gives CDR1 MGHRA, CDR2 YSYEKL. The trim removed 0 bases at V and 8 bases at J, leaving 13 bases unmatched. The CDR3 here is CASSQDLAGPLTDEQFF. The CDR3 region has the DNA TGCGCCAGCAGCCAAGATTTAGCGGGCCCCCTAACGGATGAGCAGTTCTTC.

The chain combines TRBV6-5 with TRBJ2-5; D perhaps matches TRBD2 (6 bases). V was shortened by 5 bases and J by 7 bases, with 14 bases between the two germline ends. The germline V gene has CDR1 MNHEY and CDR2 SVGAGI. CDR3 length: 13 residues. The CDR3 reads CASSPRRGGTQYF. Here the CDR3 DNA reads TGTGCCAGCAGTCCCCGTCGGGGAGGGACCCAGTACTTC.

This clone was recorded a few times. This chain connects TRBV29-1 to TRBJ2-5, with a possible D match to TRBD2 (6 bases). Trimming removed 5 bases at V and 4 bases at J, with 20 bases between. The germline V gene encodes CDR1 SQVTM and CDR2 ANQGSEA. The length of the CDR3 is 15 residues. CDR3: CSVFNMKGRGETQYF. Written as DNA, the CDR3 is TGCAGCGTTTTCAATATGAAGGGGCGGGGAGAGACCCAGTACTTC.

The rearrangement joins TRBV10-3 to TRBJ2-3; a possible D gene is TRBD2 (5 bases). The CDR3 spans 12 residues. CDR1 is ENHRY, CDR2 SYGVKD, per germline. The ends were cut back, 8 bases at V and 2 bases at J, with 8 bases in the middle. CDR3: CAIQDSTDTQYF. In DNA, the CDR3 is TGTGCCATCCAGGACTCCACAGATACGCAGTATTTT.